One and the same sample provided the 20 T cell receptor beta chains below, sequenced in a study of identifying expanded T cells in peripheral blood. Libraries were prepared by immunoSEQ multiplex PCR; TCRdb keeps only in-frame clonotypes and omits some of them. The sample consists of 120,000 or so clones, 75% to 90% of them appearing once. Sequencing used blood. The receptors come from a person aged 18 to 70 in good health.

The table lists this clone with many counts. This chain uses TRBV6-5 with TRBJ1-2; D perhaps matches TRBD1 (5 bases). This CDR3 has 13 amino acids. Germline CDR1 MNHEY, CDR2 SVGAGI. V shed 8 bases and J shed 0 bases, with 10 bases lying between them. The CDR3 region is CASAGRANYGYTF. Written as DNA, the CDR3 is TGTGCCAGCGCGGGCAGGGCTAACTATGGCTACACCTTC.

The chain carries TRBV6-5 and TRBJ2-2; TRBD1 might be the D (6 bases). The CDR3 sequence is 14 residues long. Germline assignment: CDR1 MNHEY and CDR2 SVGAGI. Trimming pared 6 bases from V and 4 bases from J, leaving 12 bases between. The CDR3 reads CASRPQGRTGELFF. The CDR3 region has the DNA TGTGCCAGCAGGCCTCAGGGGCGCACCGGGGAGCTGTTTTTT.

The J gene is TRBJ1-5, the V gene TRBV19; perhaps TRBD1 as D (6 bases). V lost 3 bases and J lost 2, with 20 bases in between. The CDR3 sequence is 18 residues long. The germline V gene encodes CDR1 LNHDA and CDR2 SQIVND (reference sequence). CDR3 in DNA: TGTGCCAGTAGTATTTACAGGGCCAGGTTTCGGGGCAATCAGCCCCAGCATTTT. It translates to CASSIYRARFRGNQPQHF.

CDR3 protein: CASSPTTGEGSEAFF. As DNA, the CDR3 is TGTGCCAGCTCACCAACTACAGGTGAGGGGTCTGAAGCTTTCTTT. The chain joins TRBV18 to TRBJ1-1; TRBD1 might be the D (5 bases). CDR3 length: 15 amino acids. CDR1 is KGHSH, CDR2 LQKENI, per germline. V was shortened by 2 bases and J by 6 bases, with 16 bases between the two germline ends.

The chain joins TRBV6-1 to TRBJ2-7; D might be TRBD2 (6 bases). Between the trimmed V and J ends, which lost 1 base and 6 bases, there was a span of 19 bases. CDR3 size: 16 residues. Germline-derived CDR1 and CDR2 are MNHNS and SASEGT. CDR3 loop: CASSEVVTLYGGEQYF. The CDR3 DNA follows: TGTGCCAGCAGTGAAGTAGTGACGCTATACGGGGGCGAGCAGTACTTC.

The chain links TRBV7-2 to TRBJ2-7; TRBD2 might be the D (6 bases). The CDR3 runs to 14 residues. The germline V and J ends were trimmed by 2 bases and 9 bases, with 17 bases remaining between them. Germline V gives CDR1 SGHTA, CDR2 FQGNSA. The DNA of the CDR3 is TGTGCCAGCAGCTTAATTACAAGCGGGCTAGGGCAGTACTTC. Its translation is CASSLITSGLGQYF.

V gene TRBV6-1 combines with J gene TRBJ1-5; D uncertain. The CDR3 spans 12 residues. V lost 6 bases to trimming and J lost 11 bases, with 14 bases between them. Germline V gene data show CDR1 as MNHNS and CDR2 as SASEGT. In nucleotides, the CDR3 is TGTGCCAGCAGATGGGAGTCAAGGGCCCAGCATTTT. Residues: CASRWESRAQHF.

This chain connects TRBV5-1 to TRBJ1-1, with 7 nucleotides matching TRBD1. The V gene end was trimmed by 4 bases and the J gene end by 7 bases; junction bases not matched to a gene: 7. Germline V gene sequence: CDR1 SGHRS, CDR2 YFSETQ. The length of the CDR3 is 13 residues. The CDR3 loop is CASSTAPGGEAFF. In nucleotides, the CDR3 is TGCGCCAGCAGCACAGCGCCAGGGGGTGAAGCTTTCTTT.

The chain recombines TRBV11-1 with TRBJ2-7; D ambiguous. This CDR3 region has 11 residues. Germline V gene lookup returns CDR1 SGHAT and CDR2 FQDESV (reference sequence). V lost 5 bases to trimming and J lost 0 bases, with 2 bases between them. As DNA, the CDR3 is TGTGCCAGCAGCGCCTCCTACGAGCAGTACTTC. It specifies CASSASYEQYF.

This clone was found a few times. The V call is TRBV29-1, the J call TRBJ1-5; 8 nucleotides agree with TRBD1. Germline-derived CDR1 and CDR2 are SQVTM and ANQGSEA. The CDR3 length is 13 residues. The junction had 4 bases not matched to a gene; V was cut back by 4 bases and J by 5 bases. The CDR3 coding sequence is TGCAGCGTTGCGCCGGACAGGGATCAGCCCCAGCATTTT. Protein: CSVAPDRDQPQHF.

CDR3 residues: CASSRGRPTDTQYF. The CDR3 DNA follows: TGTGCCAGCAGCCGAGGCAGGCCCACAGATACGCAGTATTTT. V gene TRBV7-8 combines with J gene TRBJ2-3; D gene unclear. Germline V lookup: CDR1 SGHVS, CDR2 FQNEAQ. The V and J ends lost 5 bases and 2 bases respectively, with 11 bases between them. This CDR3 comprises 14 residues. Supplemented by reference TRBV7-8 and TRBJ2-3, the full variable domain reads GAGVSQSPRYKVAKRGQDVALRCDPISGHVSLFWYQQALGQGPEFLTYFQNEAQLDKSGLPSDRFFAERPEGSVSTLKIQRTQQEDSAVYLCASSRGRPTDTQYFGPGTRLTVL.

This clone appeared a single time. This chain joins TRBV7-3 and TRBJ2-1; perhaps D is TRBD1 or TRBD2 (6 bases each). Germline CDR1 is SGHTA and CDR2 is FQGTGA. This CDR3 has 11 residues. The V end lost 4 bases, the J end lost 15 bases, and 13 bases lay between the germline ends. The CDR3 is CASSSGGKTFF. CDR3 nucleotides: TGTGCCAGCAGCTCCGGGGGCAAGACGTTCTTC.

V is TRBV9 and J is TRBJ1-6, with 10 bases that match TRBD1. Germline V lookup: CDR1 SGDLS, CDR2 YYNGEE. The V gene end was trimmed by 4 bases and the J gene end by 8 bases; junction bases not matched to a gene: 15. The CDR3 loop spans 18 amino acids. The CDR3 is CASSLPRGQGTRDSPLHF. DNA for the CDR3: TGTGCCAGCAGCCTCCCGAGGGGACAGGGGACGAGGGATTCACCCCTCCACTTT.

The chain recombines TRBV2 with TRBJ1-1; unclear D gene. CDR1 is SNHLY, CDR2 FYNNEI, per germline. V was clipped by 6 bases and J by 5 bases, with 16 bases between them. This CDR3 is built from 14 residues. The CDR3 coding sequence is TGTGCCAGCAGATCGAACAGCTTGGGGACTGAAGCTTTCTTT. Protein product: CASRSNSLGTEAFF.

The chain is built from TRBV5-4 and TRBJ1-1; D perhaps matches TRBD1 (5 bases). Germline loops: CDR1 SGHNT, CDR2 YYREEE (reference sequence). The CDR3 length is 17 residues. V lost 3 bases and J 1 base, leaving 19 bases between the germline ends. CDR3 DNA: TGTGCCAGCAGCTCTCAAGACAGCCCTCGAGGGAACACTGAAGCTTTCTTT. This translates into CASSSQDSPRGNTEAFF.

The rearrangement joins TRBV5-8 to TRBJ1-1; unclear D gene. From germline, CDR1 is SGHTS and CDR2 YDEGEE. The V and J ends lost 4 bases and 4 bases respectively, with 8 bases between them. The CDR3 has 12 amino acids. For the CDR3, the DNA is TGTGCCAGCAGCCTATGGGTCACTGAAGCTTTCTTT. This codes for CASSLWVTEAFF. Supplemented by reference TRBV5-8 and TRBJ1-1, the full variable domain reads EAGVTQSPTHLIKTRGQQATLRCSPISGHTSVYWYQQALGLGLQFLLWYDEGEERNRGNFPPRFSGRQFPNYSSELNVNALELEDSALYLCASSLWVTEAFFGQGTRLTVV.

V gene TRBV6-5 combines with J gene TRBJ1-2, with D perhaps matching TRBD1 (5 bases). Per the germline V gene, CDR1 is MNHEY and CDR2 is SVGAGI. V lost 0 bases to trimming and J lost 4 bases, with 9 bases between them. CDR3 length equals 14 residues. CDR3 DNA sequence: TGTGCCAGCAGTTACTCACCGGGGGTCTATGGCTACACCTTC. It translates to CASSYSPGVYGYTF.

This clone was counted a few times. The chain joins TRBV19 to TRBJ1-2; D remains ambiguous. CDR3 length equals 13 residues. The V gene's germline CDR1 is LNHDA and CDR2 SQIVND (reference sequence). With 5 bases removed from V and 1 base from J, the gap between germline ends came to 8 bases. This CDR3 is CASSEQLNYGYTF. The CDR3 DNA is TGTGCCAGTAGTGAGCAGCTTAACTATGGCTACACCTTC.

As DNA, the CDR3 is TGTGCCAGCAGCCGGCGGGACAACAGGGGCTACACCTTC. Translation gives CASSRRDNRGYTF. The gene calls are TRBV7-9 and TRBJ1-2; D possibly corresponds to TRBD1 (6 bases). The CDR3 sequence is 13 residues long. Germline V gene data show CDR1 as SEHNR and CDR2 as FQNEAQ (reference sequence). Trimming took off 5 bases at V and 8 bases at J, with 15 bases between the two ends.

The rearrangement uses TRBV7-2 and TRBJ1-2, with 7 nucleotides matching TRBD1. The germline gives CDR1 SGHTA, CDR2 FQGNSA. This CDR3 is built from 14 residues. With V trimmed by 4 bases and J by 8 bases, 10 bases remained unmatched. Here the CDR3 DNA reads TGTGCCAGCAGCTCATACAGGGGAGCTGGGGGCTACACCTTC. It is translated as CASSSYRGAGGYTF. The full variable domain, its missing parts supplied by reference TRBV7-2 and TRBJ1-2, is GAGVSQSPSNKVTEKGKDVELRCDPISGHTALYWYRQSLGQGLEFLIYFQGNSAPDKSGLPSDRFSAERTGGSVSTLTIQRTQQEDSAVYLCASSSYRGAGGYTFGSGTRLTVV.